This is a list of T cell receptor beta chains from one sample in a study of blood T cells in healthy people across ages. TCRdb analysed the 5' RACE reads with MiXCR anew, one entry per CDR3 protein. The sample records about 1.4 million distinct CDR3 sequences, around 59% being singletons. Sequencing used blood. All receptors come from a man aged 18 to 35 in good health. Each CDR3 is given with its conserved first and last residue. A D gene is named only where the DNA matches it firmly. Clone size, where shown, is once, few, many, or a class for clones that have expanded.

V gene,clone size,D gene,J gene,CDR3 protein,CDR3 DNA
TRBV4-2,.,.,TRBJ1-3,CASSQDSSRLSSGNTIYF,TGTGCCAGCAGCCAAGATAGTTCTCGGCTAAGCTCTGGAAACACCATATATTTT
TRBV6-2/TRBV6-3,.,.,TRBJ2-5,CASSYLGLETQYF,TGTGCCAGCAGTTACCTGGGTCTGGAGACCCAGTACTTC
TRBV7-2,.,.,TRBJ2-7,CASSSDTLPWEQYF,TGTGCCAGCAGCTCAGACACGTTACCTTGGGAGCAGTACTTC
TRBV6-5,.,.,TRBJ2-1,CASSYSSGGLVDEQFF,TGTGCCAGCAGTTACTCCAGTGGAGGGCTTGTTGATGAGCAGTTCTTC
TRBV29-1,once,.,TRBJ2-7,CSVAHDRYYSYEQYF,TGCAGCGTTGCCCACGACAGGTACTACTCCTACGAGCAGTACTTC
TRBV6-2/TRBV6-3,few,.,TRBJ2-5,CASSSGTQYF,TGTGCCAGCAGTTCGGGGACCCAGTACTTC
TRBV6-2/TRBV6-3,.,.,TRBJ1-2,CASSYTGYGYTF,TGTGCCAGCAGTTACACAGGGTATGGCTACACCTTC
TRBV27,.,.,TRBJ2-1,CASSFARGYEQFF,TGTGCCAGCAGTTTTGCCAGGGGCTATGAGCAGTTCTTC
TRBV20-1,.,.,TRBJ1-2,CSAELLYGYTF,TGCAGTGCGGAACTTCTCTATGGCTACACCTTC
TRBV6-6,few,.,TRBJ2-7,CASSFWKRGNSYEQYF,TGTGCCAGCAGTTTTTGGAAGAGAGGGAACTCCTACGAGCAGTACTTC
TRBV27,.,TRBD2,TRBJ2-3,CASRAGTIQADTQYF,TGTGCCAGCAGAGCTGGGACTATTCAGGCAGATACGCAGTATTTT
TRBV4-2,.,.,TRBJ2-5,CASSFETGGTETQYF,TGTGCCAGCAGCTTTGAAACTGGGGGAACAGAGACCCAGTACTTC
TRBV2,.,TRBD1,TRBJ1-2,CAGPQGRRNYGYTF,TGTGCCGGCCCACAGGGGAGACGGAACTATGGCTACACCTTC
TRBV20-1,few,.,TRBJ2-3,CSAYLRDTQYF,TGCAGTGCCTACCTACGGGATACGCAGTATTTT